This T cell receptor beta chain was sequenced for a study of T cells in narcolepsy. Trimming shortened V by 3 bases and J by 1 base, and 12 bases separated the two germline ends. Germline loops: CDR1 SEHNR, CDR2 FQNEAQ (reference sequence). CDR3 length: 15 amino acids. Details on this clone: Its matching antigen is unknown.

Sequenced by immunoSEQ multiplex PCR; TCRdb stores in-frame clones only, minus some. The table includes tens of thousands of clones, around 87% detected once. Study-wide findings and caveats: HCRT-specific and TRIB2-specific autoreactive clonotypes appeared among same-patient CSF and blood CD4+ clonotypes.

The genes are TRBV7-9 and TRBJ1-1; perhaps TRBD1 as D (6 bases). Material: CD45RA- memory CD4+ T cells from PBMCs. This clonotype originated in a human donor with narcolepsy. The CDR3 loop reads CASSLAGHPNTEAFF. The CDR3 region has the DNA TGTGCCAGCAGCTTGGCGGGACACCCGAACACTGAAGCTTTCTTT.